The 27 T cell receptor beta chains below all came from one sample that was sequenced in a study of cytotoxic CD8 clonotypes in ibrutinib-treated CLL. Sequenced by immunoSEQ multiplex PCR; TCRdb stores in-frame clones only, minus some. The sample holds some 200,000 clones, roughly 73% seen once. The specimen comprised PBMCs, sampled after 12 months of ibrutinib treatment. The receptors derive from a human donor with chronic lymphocytic leukemia.

V gene TRBV14 combines with J gene TRBJ1-3; D is unclear. The V end lost 4 bases, the J end lost 7 bases, and 11 bases lay between the germline ends. Germline V gene sequence: CDR1 SGHDN, CDR2 FVKESK. The CDR3 loop spans 13 amino acids. CDR3 residues: CASSPGSWNTIYF. DNA of the CDR3: TGTGCCAGCAGCCCTGGAAGTTGGAACACCATATATTTT.

V gene TRBV2 combines with J gene TRBJ2-6; possible D gene TRBD2, 6 bases. Germline values: CDR1 SNHLY, CDR2 FYNNEI. V gave up 5 bases and J gave up 1 base, with 9 bases separating them. The CDR3 sequence is 15 residues long. The CDR3 sequence is CASSPRGSGANVLTF. The CDR3 DNA reads TGTGCCAGCAGTCCACGGGGGTCTGGGGCCAACGTCCTGACTTTC.

The chain uses TRBV4-2 and TRBJ2-7; perhaps D is TRBD1 or TRBD2 (7 bases each). This CDR3 has 16 residues. Germline V CDR1 and CDR2: LGHNA, YNFKEQ. Trimming stripped 1 base from V and 2 bases from J, with 15 bases between. As DNA, the CDR3 is TGTGCCAGCAGCCAAGGGGAGGGGGCGGGAGCCTACGAGCAGTACTTC. Translating it yields CASSQGEGAGAYEQYF.

The table lists this clone with a few counts. The V call is TRBV5-1, the J call TRBJ1-6; no firm D call. Trimming took off 0 bases at V and 9 bases at J, with 13 bases between the two ends. The germline V gene has CDR1 SGHRS and CDR2 YFSETQ. This CDR3 is built from 15 residues. The CDR3 sequence: CASSLGFGSGSPLHF. In DNA, the CDR3 is TGCGCCAGCAGCTTGGGCTTCGGGTCGGGTTCACCCCTCCACTTT.

V and J are TRBV16 and TRBJ2-7; 9 bases are a match to TRBD1. CDR1 is KGHSY and CDR2 is FQNENV in the germline V gene. With 4 bases clipped from V and 4 bases from J, the junction kept 11 bases outside the gene matches. This CDR3 has 16 residues. The DNA of the CDR3 is TGTGCCAGCAGCCCGCCCCCCGCCGGGACAGGGTACGAGCAGTACTTC. Encoded protein: CASSPPPAGTGYEQYF.

The chain employs TRBV18 and TRBJ2-1, with TRBD2 matching over 8 bases. This CDR3 contains 14 residues. CDR1 is KGHSH and CDR2 is LQKENI in the germline V gene. The junction had 6 bases not matched to a gene; V was cut back by 3 bases and J by 8 bases. The CDR3 DNA follows: TGTGCCAGCTCACCTAGCGGGATCCTCGATGAGCAGTTCTTC. As protein: CASSPSGILDEQFF. Variable domain in full (rest from reference TRBV18 and TRBJ2-1): NAGVMQNPRHLVRRRGQEARLRCSPMKGHSHVYWYRQLPEEGLKFMVYLQKENIIDESGMPKERFSAEFPKEGPSILRIQQVVRGDSAAYFCASSPSGILDEQFFGPGTRLTVL.

The rearrangement joins TRBV4-1 to TRBJ2-7; D gene uncertain. The V and J ends lost 3 bases and 2 bases respectively, with 8 bases between them. In germline, CDR1 is MGHRA, CDR2 YSYEKL. CDR3 size: 13 residues. The CDR3 region has the DNA TGCGCCAGCAGCCATAACGGGCCCTACGAGCAGTACTTC. Amino acids: CASSHNGPYEQYF.

The genes are TRBV4-1 and TRBJ2-3; D is perhaps TRBD2 (5 bases). CDR3 length equals 17 residues. V was trimmed by 0 bases and J by 4 bases, leaving 17 bases between them. CDR1 MGHRA and CDR2 YSYEKL come from the germline V gene. This CDR3 reads CASSQDPGSLGADTQYF. DNA for the CDR3: TGCGCCAGCAGCCAAGATCCGGGCTCACTAGGAGCAGATACGCAGTATTTT.

V gene TRBV19 combines with J gene TRBJ1-1; 9 nucleotides agree with TRBD1. Germline loops: CDR1 LNHDA, CDR2 SQIVND (reference sequence). CDR3 size: 13 residues. V shed 10 bases, J shed 4 bases, and the junction held 7 bases outside the gene matches. In DNA, the CDR3 is TGTGCCACCCACCGGGACAGGGCCACTGAAGCTTTCTTT. This gives the protein CATHRDRATEAFF.

J is TRBJ2-3 and V is TRBV10-3; TRBD2 matches at 13 bases. This CDR3 is 16 amino acids long. J was trimmed by 2 bases and V by 5 bases; bases with no gene match: 4. Per germline, CDR1 ENHRY and CDR2 SYGVKD. The CDR3 DNA is TGTGCCATCAGTATGGGACTAGCGGGGATCACAGATACGCAGTATTTT. Residues: CAISMGLAGITDTQYF.

The chain combines TRBV11-2 with TRBJ2-1; 12 bases map to TRBD2. This CDR3 contains 15 residues. The germline CDR1 and CDR2 sequences are SGHAT and FQNNGV. With V trimmed by 2 bases and J by 10 bases, 6 bases remained unmatched. The CDR3 DNA follows: TGTGCCAGCAGCTTACAGGGACTAGCGGGCAACGAGCAGTTCTTC. Its translation: CASSLQGLAGNEQFF.

The genes are TRBV11-3 and TRBJ2-1, with TRBD1 matching over 8 bases. The CDR3 sequence is 17 residues long. Germline V gene sequence: CDR1 SGHNT, CDR2 YENEEA. V shed 1 base, J shed 6 bases, and the junction held 11 bases outside the gene matches. The CDR3 sequence: CASSLGRPGGAGNEQFF. The CDR3 DNA reads as TGTGCCAGCAGCTTAGGCCGCCCAGGGGGCGCGGGCAATGAGCAGTTCTTC.

The genes are TRBV15 and TRBJ2-3, with 10 bases fitting TRBD2. The CDR3 runs to 14 residues. Germline V gene data show CDR1 as LNHNV and CDR2 as YYDKDF (reference sequence). V trimming: 3 bases; J trimming: 5 bases; junction bases outside the gene matches: 2. CDR3 nucleotide sequence: TGTGCCACCAGCAGGGTAGCGGGAGGAGATACGCAGTATTTT. It yields the protein CATSRVAGGDTQYF.

A few counts support this clone. The gene calls are TRBV18 and TRBJ1-5, with 9 bases matching TRBD1. The CDR3 consists of 15 residues. Trimming removed 2 bases from V and 7 bases from J; junction bases left unmatched: 6. Looked up from germline, CDR1 is KGHSH and CDR2 is LQKENI. The CDR3: CASSPNRGRGQPQHF. Here the CDR3 DNA reads TGTGCCAGCTCACCAAACAGGGGGCGCGGGCAGCCCCAGCATTTT.

The genes are TRBV2 and TRBJ2-5; 11 nucleotides agree with TRBD1. The ends lost 2 bases at V and 7 bases at J; junction bases unmatched: 6. Germline V gene sequence: CDR1 SNHLY, CDR2 FYNNEI. The CDR3 is made up of 15 amino acids. CDR3 nucleotide sequence: TGTGCCAGCAGTGAAAGGGGACAGGGGGTTGTGACCCAGTACTTC. Amino acid sequence: CASSERGQGVVTQYF.

On this clone itself: Different DNA sequences within this sample yield the same CDR3. DNA for the CDR3: TGCGCCAGCAGCCCGAGGACAGACGGAAACACCATATATTTT. Its protein product is CASSPRTDGNTIYF. V gene TRBV5-1 combines with J gene TRBJ1-3, with D perhaps TRBD1 (6 bases). CDR3 length equals 14 residues. Germline values: CDR1 SGHRS, CDR2 YFSETQ. Trimming stripped 4 bases from V and 4 bases from J, with 12 bases between.

The gene calls are TRBV27 and TRBJ2-7; D is unclear. Germline-derived CDR1 and CDR2 are MNHEY and SMNVEV (reference sequence). This CDR3 has 17 residues. Trimming took 3 bases from V and 3 from J, leaving 21 bases between them. In DNA form, the CDR3 reads TGTGCCAGCAGTTTTTTCCATGCAGGCCAGGTGGACTACGAGCAGTACTTC. It translates to CASSFFHAGQVDYEQYF.

The rearrangement links TRBV4-1 to TRBJ1-6, with a tentative D call TRBD1 (5 bases). The CDR3 sequence is 18 residues long. Germline CDR1 is MGHRA and CDR2 is YSYEKL. Trimming cost V 4 bases and J 9 bases, with 25 bases left between them. The CDR3 here is CASSPGPGKDERGSPLHF. The CDR3 bases are TGCGCCAGCAGCCCGGGACCCGGCAAAGACGAAAGGGGTTCACCCCTCCACTTT.

The rearrangement links TRBV23-1 to TRBJ2-6; possible D gene TRBD1, 5 bases. TRBV23-1 is known as an ORF, though its function is uncertain. The CDR3 sequence is 16 residues long. The V end lost 5 bases, the J end lost 1 base, and 12 bases lay between the germline ends. In DNA, the CDR3 is TGCGCCAGCAGTTTAGGGGAAGGGTCTGGGGCCAACGTCCTGACTTTC. Protein product: CASSLGEGSGANVLTF.

This clone turned up a few times. The CDR3 loop is CASSLGLGVGETQYF. The CDR3 DNA reads TGCGCCAGCAGCTTGGGACTAGGAGTAGGTGAGACCCAGTACTTC. V gene TRBV5-1 combines with J gene TRBJ2-5; D might be TRBD2 (6 bases). V was cut by 0 bases and J by 5 bases, with 14 bases left in between. The CDR3 totals 15 residues. Germline lookup yields CDR1 SGHRS and CDR2 YFSETQ.

The CDR3 is CASSLGQPEAFF. The CDR3 DNA reads TGCGCCAGCAGCCTAGGACAGCCCGAAGCTTTCTTT. The genes are TRBV5-1 and TRBJ1-1; weak D call: TRBD1 (6 bases). Germline loops: CDR1 SGHRS, CDR2 YFSETQ. CDR3 length equals 12 residues. Trimming took off 4 bases at V and 8 bases at J, with 12 bases between the two ends.

V is TRBV4-2 and J is TRBJ2-3, with D perhaps given as TRBD1 or TRBD2 (6 bases each). This CDR3 has 15 residues. V lost 3 bases to trimming and J lost 1 base, with 11 bases between them. Per germline, CDR1 LGHNA and CDR2 YNFKEQ. The CDR3 region has the DNA TGTGCCAGCAGCCACTATGGGGGGCGCACAGATACGCAGTATTTT. Translation: CASSHYGGRTDTQYF.

The J gene is TRBJ2-6, the V gene TRBV10-1; weak D call: TRBD1 (6 bases). Germline V gene data show CDR1 as WNHNN and CDR2 as SYGVQD (reference sequence). Trimming shortened V by 4 bases and J by 2 bases, and 9 bases separated the two germline ends. CDR3 length equals 15 residues. The CDR3 nucleotides read TGCGCCAGCAGTGCAGAGGGGGCTGGGGCCAACGTCCTGACTTTC. Translated, it gives CASSAEGAGANVLTF.

The V call is TRBV27, the J call TRBJ2-3, with 11 bases matching TRBD2. The CDR3 loop spans 18 amino acids. The junction had 7 bases not matched to a gene; V was cut back by 0 bases and J by 2 bases. CDR1 and CDR2 from the germline V gene are MNHEY and SMNVEV (reference sequence). This CDR3 is CASSLSGASGGNTDTQYF. In DNA, the CDR3 is TGTGCCAGCAGTTTATCGGGGGCTAGCGGGGGGAACACAGATACGCAGTATTTT.

The chain joins TRBV10-3 to TRBJ1-2, with 10 nucleotides matching TRBD1. The trim removed 5 bases at V and 8 bases at J, leaving 14 bases unmatched. The CDR3 runs to 16 residues. Germline-derived CDR1 and CDR2 are ENHRY and SYGVKD. The CDR3 DNA is TGTGCCATCAGTCCATATGGGGACAGGGGTGCAGAAGGCTACACCTTC. The encoded protein is CAISPYGDRGAEGYTF.

This clone was picked up one time. The chain has TRBV18 and TRBJ2-7, with 10 bases fitting TRBD1. CDR1 is KGHSH, CDR2 LQKENI, per germline. V lost 6 bases to trimming and J lost 7 bases; unmatched junction nucleotides: 12. CDR3 size: 15 residues. CDR3 loop: CASSPGTGAMGEQYF. The CDR3 coding sequence is TGTGCCAGCTCCCCCGGGACAGGGGCGATGGGTGAGCAGTACTTC.

The CDR3 nucleotides are TGCGCCAGCAGTCGGCTAGCGGGAGGAGGGACCGGGGAGCTGTTTTTT. Its translation is CASSRLAGGGTGELFF. V usage is TRBV10-1 and J usage is TRBJ2-2; 11 bases agree with TRBD2. Germline lookup yields CDR1 WNHNN and CDR2 SYGVQD (reference sequence). V shed 5 bases, J shed 5 bases, and the junction held 7 bases outside the gene matches. The CDR3 contains 16 residues.